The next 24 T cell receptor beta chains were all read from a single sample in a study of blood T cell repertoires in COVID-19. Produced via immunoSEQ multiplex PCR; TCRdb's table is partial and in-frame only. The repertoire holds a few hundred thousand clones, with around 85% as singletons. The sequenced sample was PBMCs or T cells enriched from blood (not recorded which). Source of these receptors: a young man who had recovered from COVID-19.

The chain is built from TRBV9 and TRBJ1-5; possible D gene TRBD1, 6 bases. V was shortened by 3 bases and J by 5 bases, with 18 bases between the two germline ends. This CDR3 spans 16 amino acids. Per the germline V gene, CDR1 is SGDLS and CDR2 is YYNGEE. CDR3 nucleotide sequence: TGTGCCAGCAGCGGCGGGGGGGCATTAGCTGATCAGCCCCAGCATTTT. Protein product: CASSGGGALADQPQHF.

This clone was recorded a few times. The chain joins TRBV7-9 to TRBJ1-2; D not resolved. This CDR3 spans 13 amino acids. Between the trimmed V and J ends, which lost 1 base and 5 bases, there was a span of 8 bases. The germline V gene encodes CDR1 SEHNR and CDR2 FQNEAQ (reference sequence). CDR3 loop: CASSLGPQYGYTF. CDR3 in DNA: TGTGCCAGCAGCTTAGGTCCCCAATATGGCTACACCTTC.

Written as DNA, the CDR3 is TGTGCCAGCAGTGAATCAGGGCCAGACGGCTACACCTTC. This gives the protein CASSESGPDGYTF. This chain uses TRBV25-1 with TRBJ1-2; possible D gene TRBD1, 5 bases. V was trimmed by 1 base and J by 8 bases, leaving 11 bases between them. Germline loops: CDR1 MGHDK, CDR2 SYGVNS. The CDR3 length is 13 residues.

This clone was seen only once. This chain's CDR3 is CASSQAGIEAFF. The CDR3 DNA reads as TGCGCCAGCAGCCAAGCCGGGATTGAAGCTTTCTTT. The chain recombines TRBV4-1 with TRBJ1-1; D is unresolved. Deletions cut 1 base from V and 7 bases from J, with 7 bases between. The length of the CDR3 is 12 residues. Looked up from germline, CDR1 is MGHRA and CDR2 is YSYEKL.

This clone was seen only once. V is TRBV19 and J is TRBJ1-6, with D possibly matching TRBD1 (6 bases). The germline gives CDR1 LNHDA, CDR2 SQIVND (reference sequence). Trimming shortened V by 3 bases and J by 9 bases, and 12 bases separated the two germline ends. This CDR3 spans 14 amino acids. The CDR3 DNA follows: TGTGCCAGTAGTATTGAGCAGGGGACTTCACCCCTCCACTTT. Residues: CASSIEQGTSPLHF.

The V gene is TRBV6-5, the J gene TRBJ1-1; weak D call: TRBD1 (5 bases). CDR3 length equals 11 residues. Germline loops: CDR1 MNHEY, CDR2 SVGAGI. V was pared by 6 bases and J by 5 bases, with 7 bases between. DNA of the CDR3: TGTGCCAGCAGAGGGGCGACTGAAGCTTTCTTT. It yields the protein CASRGATEAFF.

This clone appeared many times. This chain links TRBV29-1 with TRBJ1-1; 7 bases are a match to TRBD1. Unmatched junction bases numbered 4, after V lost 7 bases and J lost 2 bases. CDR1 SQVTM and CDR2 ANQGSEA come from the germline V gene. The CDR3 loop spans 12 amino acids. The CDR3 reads CSDGTVNTEAFF. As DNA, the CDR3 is TGCAGCGACGGGACAGTAAACACTGAAGCTTTCTTT.

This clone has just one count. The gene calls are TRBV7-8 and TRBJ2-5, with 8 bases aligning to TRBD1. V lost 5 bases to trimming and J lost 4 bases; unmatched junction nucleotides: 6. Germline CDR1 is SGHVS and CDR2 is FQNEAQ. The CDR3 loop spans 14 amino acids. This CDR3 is CASSQGQGVETQYF. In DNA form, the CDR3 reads TGTGCCAGCAGCCAAGGACAGGGCGTAGAGACCCAGTACTTC. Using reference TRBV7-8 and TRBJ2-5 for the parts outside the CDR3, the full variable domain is GAGVSQSPRYKVAKRGQDVALRCDPISGHVSLFWYQQALGQGPEFLTYFQNEAQLDKSGLPSDRFFAERPEGSVSTLKIQRTQQEDSAVYLCASSQGQGVETQYFGPGTRLLVL.

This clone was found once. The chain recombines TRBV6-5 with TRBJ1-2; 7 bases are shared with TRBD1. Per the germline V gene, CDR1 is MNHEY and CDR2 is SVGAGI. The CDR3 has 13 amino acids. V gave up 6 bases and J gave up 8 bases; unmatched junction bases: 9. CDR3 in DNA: TGTGCCAGCAGGGGCAGACAGGGAAGCGGCTACACCTTC. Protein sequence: CASRGRQGSGYTF.

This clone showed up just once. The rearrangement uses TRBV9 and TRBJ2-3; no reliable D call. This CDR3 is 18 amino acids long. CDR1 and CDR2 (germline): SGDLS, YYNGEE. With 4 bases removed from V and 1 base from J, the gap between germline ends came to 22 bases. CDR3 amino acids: CASSTNQFDFGRTDTQYF. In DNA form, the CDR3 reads TGTGCCAGCAGCACGAACCAGTTCGACTTTGGTCGCACAGATACGCAGTATTTT. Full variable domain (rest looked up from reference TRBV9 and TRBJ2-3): DSGVTQTPKHLITATGQRVTLRCSPRSGDLSVYWYQQSLDQGLQFLIQYYNGEERAKGNILERFSAQQFPDLHSELNLSSLELGDSALYFCASSTNQFDFGRTDTQYFGPGTRLTVL.

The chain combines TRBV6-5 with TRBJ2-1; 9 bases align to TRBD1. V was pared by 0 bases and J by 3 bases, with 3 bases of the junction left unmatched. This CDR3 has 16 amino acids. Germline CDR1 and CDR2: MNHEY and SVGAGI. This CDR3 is CASSYSTGGFYNEQFF. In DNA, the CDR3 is TGTGCCAGCAGTTACTCGACAGGGGGGTTCTACAATGAGCAGTTCTTC.

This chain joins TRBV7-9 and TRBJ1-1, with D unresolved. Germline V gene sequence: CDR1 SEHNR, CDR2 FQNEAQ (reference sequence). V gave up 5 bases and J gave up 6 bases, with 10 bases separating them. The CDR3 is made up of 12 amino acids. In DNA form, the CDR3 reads TGTGCCAGCAGCCGCTCAGGTCCTGAAGCTTTCTTT. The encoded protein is CASSRSGPEAFF.

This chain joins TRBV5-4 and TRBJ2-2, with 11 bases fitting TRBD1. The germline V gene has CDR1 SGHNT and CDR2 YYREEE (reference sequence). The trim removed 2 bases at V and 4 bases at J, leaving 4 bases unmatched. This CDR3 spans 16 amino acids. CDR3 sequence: CASSFGQGARTGELFF. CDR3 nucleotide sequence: TGTGCCAGCAGCTTCGGACAGGGGGCGCGCACCGGGGAGCTGTTTTTT.

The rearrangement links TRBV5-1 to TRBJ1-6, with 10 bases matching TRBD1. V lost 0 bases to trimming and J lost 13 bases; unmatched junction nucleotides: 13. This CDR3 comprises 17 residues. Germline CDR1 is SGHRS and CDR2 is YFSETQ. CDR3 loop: CASSLVADRGVIHPLHF. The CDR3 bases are TGCGCCAGCAGCTTGGTTGCGGACAGGGGGGTAATTCACCCCCTCCACTTT.

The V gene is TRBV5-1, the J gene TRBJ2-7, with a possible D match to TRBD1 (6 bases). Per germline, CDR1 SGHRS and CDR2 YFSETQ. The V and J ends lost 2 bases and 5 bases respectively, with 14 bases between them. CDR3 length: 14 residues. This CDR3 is CASSFRGRTDEQYF. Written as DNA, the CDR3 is TGCGCCAGCAGCTTCAGGGGAAGGACGGACGAGCAGTACTTC. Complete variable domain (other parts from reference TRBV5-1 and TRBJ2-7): KAGVTQTPRYLIKTRGQQVTLSCSPISGHRSVSWYQQTPGQGLQFLFEYFSETQRNKGNFPGRFSGRQFSNSRSEMNVSTLELGDSALYLCASSFRGRTDEQYFGPGTRLTVT.

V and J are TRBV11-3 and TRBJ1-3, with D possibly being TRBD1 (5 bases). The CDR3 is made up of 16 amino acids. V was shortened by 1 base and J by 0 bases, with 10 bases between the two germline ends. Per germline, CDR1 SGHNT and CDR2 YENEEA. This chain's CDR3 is CASSLGQMYSGNTIYF. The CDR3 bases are TGTGCCAGCAGCTTAGGACAGATGTACTCTGGAAACACCATATATTTT.

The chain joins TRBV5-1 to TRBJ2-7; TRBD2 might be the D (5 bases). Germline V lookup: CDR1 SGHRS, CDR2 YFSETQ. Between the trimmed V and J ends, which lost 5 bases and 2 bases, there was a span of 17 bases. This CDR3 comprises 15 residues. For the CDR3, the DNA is TGCGCCAGCAGTTCCGGTACCCCCGGGACCTACGAGCAGTACTTC. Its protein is CASSSGTPGTYEQYF.

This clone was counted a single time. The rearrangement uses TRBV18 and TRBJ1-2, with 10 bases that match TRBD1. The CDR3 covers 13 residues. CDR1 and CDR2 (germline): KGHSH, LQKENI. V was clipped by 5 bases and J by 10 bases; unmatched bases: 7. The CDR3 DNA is TGTGCCAGCTCAACCTCCGGGACAGGGGACTACACCTTC. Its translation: CASSTSGTGDYTF.

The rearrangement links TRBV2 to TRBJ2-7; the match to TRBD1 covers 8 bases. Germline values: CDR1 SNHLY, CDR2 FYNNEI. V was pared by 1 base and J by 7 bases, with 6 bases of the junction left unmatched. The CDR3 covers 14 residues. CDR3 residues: CASSEGTGLQEQYF. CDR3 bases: TGTGCCAGCAGTGAAGGGACAGGGTTGCAGGAGCAGTACTTC.

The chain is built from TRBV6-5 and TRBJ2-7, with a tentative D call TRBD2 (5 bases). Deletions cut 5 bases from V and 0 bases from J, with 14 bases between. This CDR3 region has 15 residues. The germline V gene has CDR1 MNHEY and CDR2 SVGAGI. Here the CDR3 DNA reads TGTGCCAGCAGTCGCGATACTAGTCCCTCCTACGAGCAGTACTTC. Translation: CASSRDTSPSYEQYF.

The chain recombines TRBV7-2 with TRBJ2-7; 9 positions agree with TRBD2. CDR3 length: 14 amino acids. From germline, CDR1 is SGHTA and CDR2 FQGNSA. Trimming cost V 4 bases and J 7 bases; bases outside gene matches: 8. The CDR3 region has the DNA TGTGCCAGCAGCTATAAGCGGGGGGTAGGAGAGCAGTACTTC. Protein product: CASSYKRGVGEQYF.

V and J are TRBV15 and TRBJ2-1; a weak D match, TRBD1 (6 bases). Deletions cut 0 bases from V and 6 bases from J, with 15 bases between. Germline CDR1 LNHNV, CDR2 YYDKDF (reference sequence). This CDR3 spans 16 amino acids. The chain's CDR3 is CATSRDRLGASNEQFF. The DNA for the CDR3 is TGTGCCACCAGCAGAGATCGTCTGGGGGCGTCCAATGAGCAGTTCTTC.

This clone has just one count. CDR3 protein: CASSQGGTGQPQHF. The DNA for the CDR3 is TGTGCCAGCAGCCAAGGGGGGACTGGCCAGCCCCAGCATTTT. V and J are TRBV3-1 (or the pseudogene TRBV3-2) and TRBJ1-5, with D perhaps TRBD1 (5 bases). Germline lookup yields CDR1 LGHDT and CDR2 YNNKEL (reference sequence). V lost 1 base and J lost 7, with 11 bases in between. The CDR3 length is 14 residues.

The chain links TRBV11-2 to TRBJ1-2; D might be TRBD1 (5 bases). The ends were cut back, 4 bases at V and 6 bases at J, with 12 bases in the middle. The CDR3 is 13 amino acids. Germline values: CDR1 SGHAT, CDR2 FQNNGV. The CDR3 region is CASSSWTRDGYTF. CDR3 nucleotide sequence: TGTGCCAGCAGCTCCTGGACCAGGGATGGCTACACCTTC. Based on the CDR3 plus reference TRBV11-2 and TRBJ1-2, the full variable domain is EAGVAQSPRYKIIEKRQSVAFWCNPISGHATLYWYQQILGQGPKLLIQFQNNGVVDDSQLPKDRFSAERLKGVDSTLKIQPAKLEDSAVYLCASSSWTRDGYTFGSGTRLTVV.